Below, 26 T cell receptor beta chains from the same sample are listed, as sequenced in a study of cytomegalovirus exposure and HLA in healthy donors. Both 60 Vbeta primers and 13 Jbeta primers went into the PCR. Assay used: immunoSEQ multiplex PCR; TCRdb lists only in-frame clones, some missing. The data contain some 150,000 clones, roughly 83% of them singletons. Material for sequencing was PBMCs. The receptor source for this set is a woman aged 18-29 years in good health and CMV-seronegative.

In DNA, the CDR3 is TGTGCCAGTAGTATAGATAGCGGGGGGTCCTCCTACGAGCAGTACTTC. Translation: CASSIDSGGSSYEQYF. The chain uses TRBV19 and TRBJ2-7; 10 nucleotides line up with TRBD2. There are 16 residues in the CDR3. Germline-derived CDR1 and CDR2 are LNHDA and SQIVND (reference sequence). Trimming removed 0 bases from V and 0 bases from J; junction bases left unmatched: 2.

The genes are TRBV7-9 and TRBJ2-2; D call uncertain. The V end lost 4 bases, the J end lost 1 base, and 7 bases lay between the germline ends. The CDR3 is 14 residues long. Germline CDR1 is SEHNR and CDR2 is FQNEAQ (reference sequence). CDR3 nucleotides: TGTGCCAGCAGCTCCCTAGAGAACACCGGGGAGCTGTTTTTT. Protein product: CASSSLENTGELFF.

The chain links TRBV28 to TRBJ2-7, with 8 positions matching TRBD1. J was trimmed by 6 bases and V by 5 bases; bases with no gene match: 15. The CDR3 contains 16 residues. CDR1 is MDHEN, CDR2 SYDVKM, per germline. This CDR3 reads CASSLPSTGAASEQYF. The CDR3 region has the DNA TGTGCCAGCAGTCTCCCGTCGACAGGGGCGGCCTCCGAGCAGTACTTC.

Written as DNA, the CDR3 is TGTGCCAGCAGCCTCCCTCTCGGAGAATCCTACGAGCAGTACTTC. Translation: CASSLPLGESYEQYF. This sequence joins TRBV4-2 and TRBJ2-7, with D hard to call. This CDR3 spans 15 amino acids. The germline V gene has CDR1 LGHNA and CDR2 YNFKEQ. V dropped 4 bases and J dropped 1 base, with 14 bases sitting between them.

This clone was seen only a few times. The genes are TRBV7-9 and TRBJ2-3, with D possibly being TRBD1 (5 bases). Trimming stripped 1 base from V and 10 bases from J, with 6 bases between. The CDR3 length is 11 residues. Looked up from germline, CDR1 is SEHNR and CDR2 is FQNEAQ (reference sequence). The CDR3 nucleotides are TGTGCCAGCAGCTTAGAGGGGTCGCAGTATTTT. This codes for CASSLEGSQYF.

The chain combines TRBV5-1 with TRBJ2-6; D uncertain. The V and J ends lost 6 bases and 0 bases respectively, with 10 bases between them. Germline CDR1 and CDR2: SGHRS and YFSETQ. The CDR3 length is 15 residues. CDR3 nucleotides: TGCGCCAGCACCCCACTAAGCTCTGGGGCCAACGTCCTGACTTTC. Encoded protein: CASTPLSSGANVLTF.

This rearrangement joins TRBV4-1 to TRBJ1-2; D gene ambiguous. V lost 2 bases, J lost 3 bases, and 13 bases lay in between. The germline V gene has CDR1 MGHRA and CDR2 YSYEKL. The CDR3 contains 15 residues. The CDR3 nucleotides are TGCGCCAGCAGCCAACTCTGGCAGGCTGACTATGGCTACACCTTC. It translates to CASSQLWQADYGYTF.

The rearrangement uses TRBV7-9 and TRBJ1-2; 8 nucleotides line up with TRBD1. The CDR3 contains 14 residues. The germline V gene encodes CDR1 SEHNR and CDR2 FQNEAQ (reference sequence). V lost 6 bases and J lost 8; bases outside the gene matches: 11. CDR3 protein: CASRQTGGVEGYTF. For the CDR3, the DNA is TGTGCCAGCAGGCAAACAGGGGGAGTAGAGGGCTACACCTTC.

In DNA form, the CDR3 reads TGCGCCAGCAGCCAAGGGACAGCAACTAATGAAAAACTGTTTTTT. Its translation is CASSQGTATNEKLFF. V gene TRBV4-1 combines with J gene TRBJ1-4; a weak D match, TRBD1 (6 bases). The CDR3 sequence is 15 residues long. With 1 base removed from V and 0 bases from J, the gap between germline ends came to 6 bases. CDR1 and CDR2 (germline): MGHRA, YSYEKL.

The rearrangement links TRBV7-2 to TRBJ2-1; 10 bases fit TRBD2. This CDR3 spans 15 amino acids. Per germline, CDR1 SGHTA and CDR2 FQGNSA. J gave up 8 bases and V 2 bases, and 6 bases lay outside the gene matches. CDR3 amino acids: CASSLTWLAGDEQFF. For the CDR3, the DNA is TGTGCCAGCAGCTTAACTTGGCTAGCGGGAGATGAGCAGTTCTTC.

V gene TRBV7-2 combines with J gene TRBJ2-3; 11 nucleotides match TRBD1. J lost 5 bases, V lost 5 bases, and 6 bases had no gene match. The CDR3 length is 15 residues. Germline CDR1 is SGHTA and CDR2 is FQGNSA. The CDR3 loop is CASSVGQGAQDTQYF. The CDR3 DNA is TGTGCCAGCAGCGTAGGACAGGGGGCGCAAGATACGCAGTATTTT.

The chain carries TRBV19 and TRBJ1-1; perhaps TRBD1 as D (6 bases). The V and J ends lost 7 bases and 2 bases respectively, with 14 bases between them. The CDR3 is 14 residues long. CDR1 is LNHDA, CDR2 SQIVND, per germline (reference sequence). CDR3 sequence (DNA): TGTGCCAGTACCCAAAGGGGGGGCAACACTGAAGCTTTCTTT. Residues: CASTQRGGNTEAFF.

DNA of the CDR3: TGTGCCAGCAGCCCCTCGGGCGGGGGTAACACAGATACGCAGTATTTT. It translates to CASSPSGGGNTDTQYF. The rearrangement uses TRBV7-9 and TRBJ2-3, with TRBD2 matching 7 bases. The germline V gene has CDR1 SEHNR and CDR2 FQNEAQ (reference sequence). The CDR3 runs to 16 residues. J gave up 2 bases and V 5 bases, and 10 bases lay outside the gene matches.

This clone was detected only once. The rearrangement joins TRBV2 to TRBJ1-2; D ambiguous. CDR1 is SNHLY and CDR2 is FYNNEI in the germline V gene. This CDR3 has 11 residues. V lost 7 bases and J lost 3, with 6 bases in between. CDR3 residues: CASIVYYGYTF. CDR3 nucleotide sequence: TGTGCCAGCATAGTTTACTATGGCTACACCTTC.

The chain joins TRBV28 to TRBJ2-5; 8 nucleotides agree with TRBD2. This CDR3 has 14 amino acids. Germline V gives CDR1 MDHEN, CDR2 SYDVKM. V dropped 3 bases and J dropped 2; count of bases not matched to a gene: 2. The CDR3 DNA sequence: TGTGCCAGCAGTTTTTCGGGGGGGCAAGAGACCCAGTACTTC. Its protein is CASSFSGGQETQYF.

This clone was counted a single time. V is TRBV7-9 and J is TRBJ2-1; 8 positions match TRBD1. Looked up from germline, CDR1 is SEHNR and CDR2 is FQNEAQ (reference sequence). This CDR3 contains 15 residues. The V gene end was trimmed by 5 bases and the J gene end by 7 bases; junction bases not matched to a gene: 10. CDR3 nucleotide sequence: TGTGCCAGCAGCACGAGGACAGGGTCTTCGAATGAGCAGTTCTTC. Protein sequence: CASSTRTGSSNEQFF.

CDR3 in amino acids: CAGSGTENTEAFF. CDR3 bases: TGTGCCGGTTCCGGGACAGAGAACACTGAAGCTTTCTTT. The rearrangement joins TRBV6-6 to TRBJ1-1; 7 nucleotides line up with TRBD1. V lost 11 bases to trimming and J lost 1 base; unmatched junction nucleotides: 7. The CDR3 is 13 residues long. Germline lookup yields CDR1 MNHNY and CDR2 SVGAGI (reference sequence).

This clone was detected once. The chain's CDR3 is CASSEGAGGPGELFF. CDR3 coding DNA: TGTGCCAGCAGTGAAGGAGCGGGGGGGCCCGGGGAGCTGTTTTTT. The chain has TRBV6-4 and TRBJ2-2, with 10 bases aligning to TRBD2. J lost 6 bases, V lost 3 bases, and 4 bases had no gene match. The CDR3 runs to 15 residues. Per the germline V gene, CDR1 is MRHNA and CDR2 is SNTAGT.

The chain couples TRBV20-1 to TRBJ2-7; D is uncertain. The ends were cut back, 3 bases at V and 6 bases at J, with 9 bases in the middle. Germline lookup yields CDR1 DFQATT and CDR2 SNEGSKA (reference sequence). This CDR3 region has 11 residues. CDR3 nucleotide sequence: TGCAGTGCTAGGGGCCCCTCCGAGCAGTACTTC. This translates into CSARGPSEQYF.

The chain joins TRBV18 to TRBJ1-3; TRBD1 is a possible D gene (5 bases). The ends were cut back, 1 base at V and 4 bases at J, with 11 bases in the middle. The CDR3 is 15 amino acids. The germline V gene encodes CDR1 KGHSH and CDR2 LQKENI. The CDR3 DNA follows: TGTGCCAGCTCACCACGGCAGGGCGGCGGAAACACCATATATTTT. It is translated as CASSPRQGGGNTIYF.

This clone was seen only once. V is TRBV19 and J is TRBJ1-6; tentatively, D is TRBD1 (5 bases). The germline V gene has CDR1 LNHDA and CDR2 SQIVND (reference sequence). The V end was cut by 4 bases, the J end by 8 bases, with 12 bases between. CDR3 length equals 14 residues. The CDR3 here is CASSRQFRDSPLHF. The CDR3 bases are TGTGCCAGTAGTAGGCAGTTCAGGGATTCACCCCTCCACTTT.

V gene TRBV10-1 combines with J gene TRBJ1-2; 10 bases line up with TRBD1. Per germline, CDR1 WNHNN and CDR2 SYGVQD (reference sequence). Germline trimming cut 6 bases from V and 7 bases from J; bases unmatched to any gene: 8. There are 14 residues in the CDR3. The CDR3, as DNA: TGCGCCAGCAGCCACAACCGGGACAGGGGTGGCTACACCTTC. Protein product: CASSHNRDRGGYTF.

V is TRBV29-1 and J is TRBJ2-3; TRBD1 is a possible D gene (5 bases). This CDR3 is 15 amino acids long. V was shortened by 1 base and J by 1 base, with 12 bases between the two germline ends. Germline values: CDR1 SQVTM, CDR2 ANQGSEA. Here the CDR3 reads CSVEGRGARTDTQYF. CDR3 nucleotides: TGCAGCGTTGAAGGCCGTGGGGCGCGCACAGATACGCAGTATTTT.

The sample holds one count of this clone. The chain combines TRBV2 with TRBJ1-5, with D tentatively TRBD1 (5 bases). The CDR3 length is 11 residues. The V end lost 2 bases, the J end lost 9 bases, and 5 bases lay between the germline ends. The germline gives CDR1 SNHLY, CDR2 FYNNEI. This CDR3 reads CASSEQGPQHF. For the CDR3, the DNA is TGTGCCAGCAGTGAACAGGGGCCCCAGCATTTT.

On this clone itself: Other DNA sequences in this sample translate to the same CDR3. The J gene is TRBJ1-5, the V gene TRBV18; no clear D gene. Trimming left V 6 bases short and J 0 bases short, with 9 bases between. CDR1 is KGHSH, CDR2 LQKENI, per germline. The CDR3 loop spans 14 amino acids. CDR3 protein: CASSLEHSNQPQHF. CDR3 nucleotide sequence: TGTGCCAGCTCCCTAGAACATAGCAATCAGCCCCAGCATTTT.

The rearrangement joins TRBV28 to TRBJ1-2; 7 bases match TRBD1. The germline V gene has CDR1 MDHEN and CDR2 SYDVKM. Germline trimming cut 7 bases from V and 1 base from J; bases unmatched to any gene: 9. This CDR3 has 15 residues. CDR3: CASIPQGMGNYGYTF. The DNA for the CDR3 is TGTGCCAGCATACCACAGGGGATGGGTAACTATGGCTACACCTTC.